This T cell receptor beta chain was found in a study of T cell repertoires in cytomegalovirus infection. Study context: CMV infection plus the matching HLA type was flagged by public TCR beta signatures.

Study results and limitations: Ex vivo, HLA-C-restricted CMV-specific TCR beta clonotypes prevailed over the rest of the response. The cumulative frequency of public TCR beta families distinguished individuals who carried CMV together with the relevant HLA.

Concerning this clonotype: Its matching antigen is unknown.

TCRdb ran MiXCR on the reads and lists one entry per CDR3 protein. This table holds fewer than 400,000 distinct CDR3 sequences, less than 20% found once. This clonotype was sampled from a human donor in good health (CMV status not recorded). Some clones in this sample may be carry-over from other donors' samples. The sequenced sample was PBMCs.

The CDR3 is CSAPGQGPTINYGYTF. DNA of the CDR3: TGCAGTGCCCCAGGACAGGGCCCTACCATTAACTATGGCTACACCTTC. This chain connects TRBV20-1 to TRBJ1-2; 8 bases match TRBD1. This CDR3 region has 16 residues. Germline values: CDR1 DFQATT, CDR2 SNEGSKA (reference sequence). V lost 6 bases and J lost 1; bases outside the gene matches: 13.